This TCR beta chain appears in the sequencing data of a study of cytomegalovirus exposure and HLA in healthy donors. A multiplex PCR was run with 60 Vbeta primers and 13 Jbeta primers. Clones were read by immunoSEQ multiplex PCR, and TCRdb kept only the in-frame ones, dropping some. The sample records approximately 150,000 clones, about two thirds being singletons. V lost 5 bases to trimming and J lost 5 bases; unmatched junction nucleotides: 6. Germline loops: CDR1 MGHDK, CDR2 SYGVNS. The CDR3 runs to 14 residues. Sequencing was performed on PBMCs. The rearrangement links TRBV25-1 to TRBJ2-7; 10 positions match TRBD1. The origin of this receptor is a human donor in good health. The CDR3 sequence is CASSYRDRGDEQYF. CDR3 nucleotides: TGTGCCAGCAGTTACCGGGACAGGGGTGACGAGCAGTACTTC.